Sequencing of this T cell receptor (beta chain) was carried out in a study of blood T cell repertoires in COVID-19. At the level of the study: Acute and convalescent COVID-19 samples came from the United States, Italy and Spain. In each case, the material was cDNA or gDNA derived from T cells, B-cell-depleted T cells, or PBMCs.

Enrolled during active infection, Seattle patients were then followed longitudinally. Original data processing: Reference gene primers were amplified, and this amplification served to estimate nucleated cell counts. Only in-frame clones appear in the TCRdb table, and some are missing; sequencing was by immunoSEQ multiplex PCR. Clone size and the V and J calls come from that table; the DNA yielded D and trimming. The sample has about 480,000 clones, 85% to 90% seen once. The CDR3 is made up of 14 amino acids. Germline V gene lookup returns CDR1 SQVTM and CDR2 ANQGSEA. V was clipped by 4 bases and J by 3 bases; unmatched bases: 8. This clone was seen a few times.

The chain carries TRBV29-1 and TRBJ1-1; TRBD1 matches 7 bases. Material: peripheral blood. The receptor was derived from a woman aged 50 to 65 with COVID-19, enrolled during active disease. CDR3 nucleotides: TGCAGCGTTGGTAGGACAGGTTGGGACACTGAAGCTTTCTTT. As protein: CSVGRTGWDTEAFF. Combining the CDR3 with reference TRBV29-1 and TRBJ1-1 gives the whole variable domain SAVISQKPSRDICQRGTSLTIQCQVDSQVTMMFWYRQQPGQSLTLIATANQGSEATYESGFVIDKFPISRPNLTFSTLTVSNMSPEDSSIYLCSVGRTGWDTEAFFGQGTRLTVV.